The rows below give T cell receptor beta chains drawn from one sample of a study of blood T cell repertoires in COVID-19. Sequenced by immunoSEQ multiplex PCR; TCRdb stores in-frame clones only, minus some. Seen here are 190,000 or so clones, 75% to 90% observed once, and the top ten hold 15% to 20%. Sequencing was done on a sample of PBMCs or T cells enriched from blood (not recorded which). The receptors come from a man aged 40-49 years who had recovered from COVID-19. Each CDR3 is given with its conserved first and last residue. Size values are once, few and many counts, or a class for expanded clones, and some rows have none.

15	TRBV5-4	TRBJ1-1	NA	CASSVRGGAGTEAFF
15	TRBV19	TRBJ1-4	NA	CASTPIGQGYEKLFF
14	TRBV11-1	TRBJ2-1	NA	CASRTGLADNEQFF
19	TRBV15	TRBJ2-6	NA	CATSSMGQGYYSGANVLTF
14	TRBV19	TRBJ2-2	NA	CASSPEEDTGELFF
20	TRBV3-1/TRBV3-2	TRBJ1-6	NA	CASSLPLQGDYLRYNSPLHF
15	TRBV27	TRBJ2-7	NA	CASSLAGGPFGEQYF
13	TRBV30	TRBJ1-1	NA	CAWSVYWGAEAFF
13	TRBV7-9	TRBJ1-2	NA	CASSQGANYGYTF
13	TRBV29-1	TRBJ2-2	NA	CSVGQGAGGELFF
13	TRBV6-5	TRBJ1-2	NA	CASTSGGQYGYTF
14	TRBV5-6	TRBJ1-1	NA	CASNLRQGNTEAFF
14	TRBV28	TRBJ2-4	NA	CASSLPPLRNIQYF
16	TRBV18	TRBJ1-2	NA	CASSSPTGQGYYGYTF
14	TRBV7-9	TRBJ2-5	NA	CASSQWGESETQYF
15	TRBV5-1	TRBJ1-1	few	CASSLERGMNTEAFF
15	TRBV5-8	TRBJ2-3	NA	CASSLRTASTDTQYF
13	TRBV5-1	TRBJ2-1	NA	CASSLLTSGEGFF
13	TRBV30	TRBJ1-4	NA	CAWEDRGNEKLFF
16	TRBV7-9	TRBJ2-7	NA	CASFPTQALAGDEQYF
12	TRBV13	TRBJ2-3	NA	CASSLPGGTQYF
18	TRBV27	TRBJ2-5	NA	CASSPFFPPTGAQETQYF
14	TRBV5-8	TRBJ2-1	NA	CASSTGVGYNEQFF
16	TRBV2	TRBJ2-1	few	CASSEAGGVPQIEQFF
14	TRBV9	TRBJ2-7	NA	CASSVASGSHEQYF
14	TRBV30	TRBJ1-5	NA	CAWSAGTANQPQHF
16	TRBV28	TRBJ2-5	NA	CASPPPTSARVETQYF
13	TRBV6-5	TRBJ1-1	NA	CASSFTQVTEAFF